The next 3 T cell receptor beta chains were all read from a single sample in a study of T cell responses to AZD1222 COVID-19 vaccine. The method was immunoSEQ multiplex PCR; TCRdb's version includes in-frame clones alone and lacks a portion of them. The sample consists of 130,000 to 150,000 clones, roughly 87% of them appearing once. Specimen: peripheral blood, collected 28 days after the second AZD1222 dose. The receptors come from an adult who received the AZD1222 COVID-19 vaccine.

This clone was picked up one time. The chain combines TRBV28 with TRBJ1-1; D gene unclear. Deletions cut 2 bases from V and 4 bases from J, with 14 bases between. Looked up from germline, CDR1 is MDHEN and CDR2 is SYDVKM. The CDR3 sequence is 15 residues long. As DNA, the CDR3 is TGTGCCAGCAGTTTAGTCCAATACGGCGGCACTGAAGCTTTCTTT. As protein: CASSLVQYGGTEAFF.

The chain combines TRBV24-1 with TRBJ2-6; D remains ambiguous. The germline V gene has CDR1 KGHDR and CDR2 SFDVKD. The CDR3 has 12 residues. V shed 1 base and J shed 8 bases, with 2 bases lying between them. Here the CDR3 reads CATSDFPNVLTF. The DNA of the CDR3 is TGTGCCACCAGTGATTTTCCCAACGTCCTGACTTTC.

This clone has more than one count but fewer than ten. CDR3 DNA sequence: TGTGCCAGCAGTAATACTGGAAACACTGAAGCTTTCTTT. Protein: CASSNTGNTEAFF. J is TRBJ1-1 and V is TRBV2; D gene uncertain. The germline V gene encodes CDR1 SNHLY and CDR2 FYNNEI. Trimming took off 5 bases at V and 2 bases at J, with 9 bases between the two ends. The CDR3 runs to 13 residues.